Following are 21 T cell receptor beta chains from one sample sequenced in a study of OX40 agonist ivuxolimab in advanced cancers. Repertoires were generated with immunoSEQ multiplex PCR, while TCRdb's copy carries only in-frame clones and drops some. Of tens of thousands of clones listed, approximately 89% are singletons. The sequencing here drew on CD4+ or CD8+ T cells sorted from blood, taken in a trial of the OX40 agonist ivuxolimab. These receptors were obtained from an adult with an advanced solid tumor such as melanoma, head and neck, liver or kidney cancer.

This clone has a single count. The rearrangement uses TRBV11-2 and TRBJ2-3, with TRBD1 matching 8 bases. The CDR3 is 17 residues long. Germline V gene data show CDR1 as SGHAT and CDR2 as FQNNGV. Trimming at V came to 1 base and at J to 1 base, leaving 7 bases not matched to a gene. The CDR3 is CASSLGAGQGGTDTQYF. CDR3 nucleotides: TGTGCCAGCAGCTTAGGAGCCGGACAGGGAGGCACAGATACGCAGTATTTT. The full variable domain, with the rest looked up from reference TRBV11-2 and TRBJ2-3, is EAGVAQSPRYKIIEKRQSVAFWCNPISGHATLYWYQQILGQGPKLLIQFQNNGVVDDSQLPKDRFSAERLKGVDSTLKIQPAKLEDSAVYLCASSLGAGQGGTDTQYFGPGTRLTVL.

The gene calls are TRBV7-9 and TRBJ1-2, with D tentatively TRBD1 (5 bases). V gave up 5 bases and J gave up 8 bases, with 18 bases separating them. The germline V gene has CDR1 SEHNR and CDR2 FQNEAQ (reference sequence). CDR3 length: 14 residues. The CDR3 DNA follows: TGTGCCAGCAGCCCCACGGGGGGAATTGTCGGCTACACCTTC. Its translation is CASSPTGGIVGYTF.

The V and J genes are TRBV19 and TRBJ2-7, with D tentatively TRBD2 (6 bases). CDR3 size: 12 residues. Trimming took off 3 bases at V and 6 bases at J, with 9 bases between the two ends. Germline CDR1 LNHDA, CDR2 SQIVND (reference sequence). The CDR3 here is CASSIGGTEQYF. The CDR3 DNA reads TGTGCCAGTAGTATTGGAGGGACCGAGCAGTACTTC.

The V call is TRBV5-8, the J call TRBJ2-2, with 11 bases matching TRBD1. The CDR3 loop spans 17 amino acids. The germline V gene encodes CDR1 SGHTS and CDR2 YDEGEE. The V segment lost 0 bases and the J segment 3 bases; nucleotides outside the gene matches: 4. The CDR3 DNA reads as TGTGCCAGCAGCTTGGGGACAGGGGGCTTCGACACCGGGGAGCTGTTTTTT. Protein sequence: CASSLGTGGFDTGELFF.

The chain combines TRBV13 with TRBJ2-3; 10 bases line up with TRBD2. CDR1 and CDR2 from the germline V gene are PRHDT and FYEKMQ (reference sequence). The CDR3 has 16 amino acids. The junction had 8 bases not matched to a gene; V was cut back by 3 bases and J by 5 bases. This CDR3 reads CASSFGAGGPGDTQYF. The CDR3, as DNA: TGTGCCAGCAGCTTCGGAGCGGGGGGGCCGGGAGATACGCAGTATTTT.

The chain employs TRBV11-2 and TRBJ2-7; D unclear. Germline V gene lookup returns CDR1 SGHAT and CDR2 FQNNGV. V dropped 0 bases and J dropped 4 bases, with 16 bases sitting between them. The CDR3 sequence is 16 residues long. The CDR3 DNA follows: TGTGCCAGCAGCTTAGATCAGGAGTTTCGACGGTACGAGCAGTACTTC. This sequence encodes CASSLDQEFRRYEQYF.

The rearrangement uses TRBV13 and TRBJ1-1; the D is unclear. V gave up 1 base and J gave up 0 bases, with 3 bases separating them. This CDR3 is 13 amino acids long. Germline V gene lookup returns CDR1 PRHDT and CDR2 FYEKMQ (reference sequence). This chain's CDR3 is CASSLVVNTEAFF. Here the CDR3 DNA reads TGTGCCAGCAGCTTAGTCGTGAACACTGAAGCTTTCTTT.

The CDR3 sequence is CASSQEVLSFSYNEQFF. DNA for the CDR3: TGCGCCAGCAGCCAAGAGGTGCTCTCCTTCTCCTACAATGAGCAGTTCTTC. The J gene is TRBJ2-1, the V gene TRBV4-1, with D unresolved. CDR3 length: 17 amino acids. Germline V CDR1 and CDR2: MGHRA, YSYEKL. Trimming pared 0 bases from V and 0 bases from J, leaving 12 bases between.

CDR3 sequence: CASSFGGRSYEQYF. The CDR3 DNA reads TGTGCCAGCAGCTTCGGGGGCAGGTCCTACGAGCAGTACTTC. The chain employs TRBV7-6 and TRBJ2-7, with D perhaps being TRBD1 or TRBD2 (6 bases each). Germline values: CDR1 SGHVS, CDR2 FNYEAQ. V lost 3 bases to trimming and J lost 1 base, with 10 bases between them. The CDR3 loop spans 14 amino acids.

This chain uses TRBV27 with TRBJ2-1, with TRBD2 as a possible D gene (6 bases). The length of the CDR3 is 15 residues. V dropped 6 bases and J dropped 6 bases, with 18 bases sitting between them. Looked up from germline, CDR1 is MNHEY and CDR2 is SMNVEV (reference sequence). The CDR3 DNA reads as TGTGCCAGCAGCCCCTCGTTAGCGGAATTCAATGAGCAGTTCTTC. This gives the protein CASSPSLAEFNEQFF.

This chain connects TRBV14 to TRBJ2-1; the D gene is possibly TRBD1 (6 bases). V was pared by 4 bases and J by 0 bases, with 7 bases between. The CDR3 has 14 amino acids. CDR1 is SGHDN and CDR2 is FVKESK in the germline V gene. The CDR3 nucleotides are TGTGCCAGCAGCCGGACAGTCTCCTACAATGAGCAGTTCTTC. Residues: CASSRTVSYNEQFF.

The V call is TRBV13, the J call TRBJ2-7; TRBD1 matches 8 bases. CDR1 is PRHDT and CDR2 is FYEKMQ in the germline V gene (reference sequence). Trimming at V came to 1 base and at J to 0 bases, leaving 8 bases not matched to a gene. This CDR3 comprises 17 residues. The CDR3 region has the DNA TGTGCCAGCAGCTTAGAGGGGGGACAGGACGTCTCCTACGAGCAGTACTTC. Translating gives CASSLEGGQDVSYEQYF.

The table lists this clone with a count of one. V gene TRBV27 combines with J gene TRBJ2-7; TRBD1 aligns across 8 bases. The CDR3 contains 15 residues. Germline V CDR1 and CDR2: MNHEY, SMNVEV (reference sequence). V lost 3 bases and J lost 0; bases outside the gene matches: 4. As DNA, the CDR3 is TGTGCCAGCAGTTTTCAGGGGGCGAGCTCCTACGAGCAGTACTTC. It encodes CASSFQGASSYEQYF.

In this sample, this clone turned up once. This sequence joins TRBV7-2 and TRBJ2-7; the D is unclear. CDR3 length equals 13 residues. From germline, CDR1 is SGHTA and CDR2 FQGNSA. The V and J ends lost 1 base and 2 bases respectively, with 6 bases between them. CDR3 sequence (DNA): TGTGCCAGCAGCTTAGACTTCACCTACGAGCAGTACTTC. Residues: CASSLDFTYEQYF.

CDR3 residues: CATSSNTEAFF. CDR3 nucleotides: TGTGCCACCAGCAGCAACACCGAGGCTTTCTTT. The chain has TRBV15 and TRBJ1-1, with D uncertain. This CDR3 spans 11 amino acids. CDR1 is LNHNV, CDR2 YYDKDF, per germline (reference sequence). Between the trimmed V and J ends, which lost 3 bases and 11 bases, there was a span of 10 bases.

The chain couples TRBV5-4 to TRBJ1-1, with 8 bases lining up with TRBD1. V lost 7 bases, J lost 3 bases, and 5 bases stayed unmatched. Germline assignment: CDR1 SGHNT and CDR2 YYREEE (reference sequence). The CDR3 totals 13 residues. CDR3 coding DNA: TGTGCCAGCGGACAGGGATTTGACACTGAAGCTTTCTTT. This codes for CASGQGFDTEAFF. Full variable domain (remainder filled in from reference TRBV5-4 and TRBJ1-1): ETGVTQSPTHLIKTRGQQVTLRCSSQSGHNTVSWYQQALGQGPQFIFQYYREEENGRGNFPPRFSGLQFPNYSSELNVNALELDDSALYLCASGQGFDTEAFFGQGTRLTVV.

The J gene is TRBJ1-1, the V gene TRBV7-9; no definite D call. The germline gives CDR1 SEHNR, CDR2 FQNEAQ (reference sequence). Trimming stripped 1 base from V and 10 bases from J, with 13 bases between. This CDR3 has 13 amino acids. CDR3 bases: TGTGCCAGCAGCTTAGTACTTCCGGAAGGAGCTTTCTTT. Translation gives CASSLVLPEGAFF.

V is TRBV5-1 and J is TRBJ2-2; 10 positions agree with TRBD1. The V and J ends lost 4 bases and 4 bases, in that order; junction bases with no gene match: 4. The CDR3 length is 15 residues. CDR1 and CDR2 from the germline V gene are SGHRS and YFSETQ. This CDR3 is CASSTDRGGTGELFF. CDR3 sequence (DNA): TGCGCCAGCAGCACGGACAGGGGGGGCACCGGGGAGCTGTTTTTT.

The rearrangement joins TRBV7-6 to TRBJ2-2; the D call may be TRBD1 or TRBD2 (5 bases each). The CDR3 consists of 16 residues. Germline-derived CDR1 and CDR2 are SGHVS and FNYEAQ. Trimming left V 1 base short and J 2 bases short, with 11 bases between. CDR3 in amino acids: CASSLEAGTNTGELFF. In DNA, the CDR3 is TGTGCCAGCAGCTTAGAGGCAGGGACCAACACCGGGGAGCTGTTTTTT.

The chain couples TRBV13 to TRBJ1-1; D gene uncertain. There are 13 residues in the CDR3. Trimming removed 0 bases at V and 0 bases at J, with 2 bases between. CDR1 and CDR2 from the germline V gene are PRHDT and FYEKMQ (reference sequence). The CDR3 DNA sequence: TGTGCCAGCAGCTTAGGGGTGAACACTGAAGCTTTCTTT. It translates to CASSLGVNTEAFF.

The rearrangement links TRBV6-4 to TRBJ1-3; TRBD1 might be the D (6 bases). Deletions cut 6 bases from V and 0 bases from J, with 15 bases between. This CDR3 has 16 amino acids. CDR1 MRHNA and CDR2 SNTAGT come from the germline V gene. CDR3 nucleotides: TGTGCCAGCAGGCACGACTCAGGGGACTCTGGAAACACCATATATTTT. Translating it yields CASRHDSGDSGNTIYF.